The 3 T cell receptor beta chains in this list originate from one sample, sequenced in a study of T cell responses to AZD1222 COVID-19 vaccine. The data were produced by immunoSEQ multiplex PCR, yet TCRdb's version contains in-frame clones alone and is incomplete. The sample includes 120,000 to 150,000 clones, around 90% of them seen just once. The sample in question was peripheral blood, obtained on day 0 of AZD1222 vaccination. The receptors here all came from an adult in good health.

The V gene is TRBV5-4, the J gene TRBJ2-5; D may be TRBD2 (5 bases). V lost 3 bases to trimming and J lost 1 base, with 13 bases between them. This CDR3 has 15 amino acids. Per germline, CDR1 SGHNT and CDR2 YYREEE (reference sequence). CDR3 sequence (DNA): TGTGCCAGCAGCTCCCCCTGGGGAGCCCAAGAGACCCAGTACTTC. Encoded protein: CASSSPWGAQETQYF.

This chain links TRBV5-1 with TRBJ1-4; D gene uncertain. Germline-derived CDR1 and CDR2 are SGHRS and YFSETQ. V was shortened by 0 bases and J by 1 base, with 7 bases between the two germline ends. The CDR3 extends over 15 amino acids. This CDR3 is CASSLVPRTNEKLFF. The CDR3 DNA reads as TGCGCCAGCAGCTTGGTACCGAGAACTAATGAAAAACTGTTTTTT.

This clone was recorded a few times. The V and J genes are TRBV27 and TRBJ2-5; perhaps TRBD1 as D (5 bases). Germline V gene sequence: CDR1 MNHEY, CDR2 SMNVEV (reference sequence). CDR3 length: 14 amino acids. Trimming cost V 8 bases and J 3 bases, with 16 bases left between them. The DNA for the CDR3 is TGTGCCAGCGGGGCAGTTGGGCGAAAAGAGACCCAGTACTTC. As protein: CASGAVGRKETQYF.